The T cell receptor beta chain under discussion was sequenced for a study of blood T cell repertoires in COVID-19. Study as a whole: PBMCs, B-cell-depleted T cells, or T cells were the source of the cDNA or gDNA that made up the material.

Measured with immunoSEQ multiplex PCR; TCRdb has only the in-frame clones, and not every one. In the table there are about 220,000 clones, 86% of which are singletons. Clinical history as reported by participants underpinned cohort assignment. The CDR3 runs 14 residues. CDR1 and CDR2 from the germline V gene are SGHDT and YYEEEE. The V gene end was trimmed by 5 bases and the J gene end by 1 base; junction bases not matched to a gene: 5. The chain uses TRBV5-6 and TRBJ1-1; 7 bases match TRBD1. The origin of this receptor is a woman aged 40 to 50 with acute COVID-19. Input material: PBMCs or T cells enriched from blood (not recorded which). CDR3 coding DNA: TGTGCCAGCAGGCCAGGGGGTGGGAACACTGAAGCTTTCTTT. It encodes CASRPGGGNTEAFF. Full variable domain (missing parts from reference TRBV5-6 and TRBJ1-1): DAGVTQSPTHLIKTRGQQVTLRCSPKSGHDTVSWYQQALGQGPQFIFQYYEEEERQRGNFPDRFSGHQFPNYSSELNVNALLLGDSALYLCASRPGGGNTEAFFGQGTRLTVV.